This passage covers 21 T cell receptor beta chains from one sample sequenced in a study of blood T cell repertoires in COVID-19. Method: immunoSEQ multiplex PCR; TCRdb's copy keeps in-frame clones and lacks some. The sample contains 250,000 or so clones, 80% to 90% of which appear only once. The sample taken for sequencing was PBMCs or T cells enriched from blood (not recorded which). All receptors derive from a woman aged 40-49 years who had been exposed to COVID-19.

This clone appeared once. The chain employs TRBV9 and TRBJ1-1; D ambiguous. The V gene lost 5 bases and the J gene lost 0 bases, with 11 bases spanning the gap. The CDR3 sequence is 14 residues long. Germline CDR1 SGDLS, CDR2 YYNGEE. The CDR3 reads CASSLRMMNTEAFF. DNA for the CDR3: TGTGCCAGCAGTTTGAGAATGATGAACACTGAAGCTTTCTTT.

This chain connects TRBV24-1 to TRBJ1-3, with D perhaps TRBD1 (5 bases). This CDR3 comprises 17 residues. Trimming removed 5 bases at V and 1 base at J, with 17 bases between. Germline assignment: CDR1 KGHDR and CDR2 SFDVKD. CDR3 DNA sequence: TGTGCCACCAGTGGTGCCCCCCAGGGTTTATCTGGAAACACCATATATTTT. The encoded protein is CATSGAPQGLSGNTIYF.

The CDR3 loop is CASGIGTGGMFGKTQYF. In DNA, the CDR3 is TGTGCCAGCGGGATAGGGACAGGGGGCATGTTTGGGAAGACCCAGTACTTC. The J gene is TRBJ2-5, the V gene TRBV27; TRBD1 aligns across 12 bases. The trim removed 8 bases at V and 6 bases at J, leaving 16 bases unmatched. The CDR3 length is 17 residues. Germline CDR1 MNHEY, CDR2 SMNVEV (reference sequence).

The chain combines TRBV19 with TRBJ1-5; D ambiguous. V was pared by 5 bases and J by 1 base, with 15 bases between. Looked up from germline, CDR1 is LNHDA and CDR2 is SQIVND (reference sequence). The CDR3 has 16 amino acids. The CDR3 nucleotides are TGTGCCAGTAGTTTAACCGCAGGAGGAAGCAATCAGCCCCAGCATTTT. Amino acid sequence: CASSLTAGGSNQPQHF.

The chain carries TRBV30 and TRBJ1-5, with TRBD1 identical over 8 bases. This CDR3 has 14 residues. Germline values: CDR1 GTSNPN, CDR2 SVGIG (reference sequence). The trim removed 1 base at V and 7 bases at J, leaving 6 bases unmatched. This chain's CDR3 is CAWSGGQANQPQHF. CDR3 DNA: TGTGCCTGGAGTGGGGGACAGGCAAACCAGCCCCAGCATTTT.

This chain links TRBV9 with TRBJ2-1; 11 nucleotides line up with TRBD1. The CDR3 extends over 16 amino acids. Germline lookup yields CDR1 SGDLS and CDR2 YYNGEE. V shed 0 bases, J shed 8 bases, and the junction held 7 bases outside the gene matches. CDR3 amino acids: CASSVAPGQGGDEQFF. CDR3 nucleotides: TGTGCCAGCAGCGTAGCACCGGGACAGGGGGGCGATGAGCAGTTCTTC.

This chain's CDR3 is CASRRTATGELFF. Written as DNA, the CDR3 is TGTGCCAGCCGGAGGACCGCCACCGGGGAGCTGTTTTTT. J is TRBJ2-2 and V is TRBV11-3; tentative D call: TRBD2 (5 bases). Germline-derived CDR1 and CDR2 are SGHNT and YENEEA. This CDR3 comprises 13 residues. Deletions cut 8 bases from V and 4 bases from J, with 11 bases between.

The chain joins TRBV18 to TRBJ2-7; maybe TRBD1 (5 bases). CDR1 is KGHSH and CDR2 is LQKENI in the germline V gene. CDR3 size: 16 residues. V lost 2 bases and J lost 6, with 20 bases in between. This chain's CDR3 is CASSPNEVQALSEQYV. The CDR3 DNA sequence: TGTGCCAGCTCACCAAACGAGGTACAGGCCCTCTCCGAGCAGTACGTC.

The rearrangement links TRBV7-9 to TRBJ2-1; 10 bases line up with TRBD2. Germline CDR1 reads SEHNR; CDR2 reads FQNEAQ (reference sequence). V dropped 6 bases and J dropped 2; count of bases not matched to a gene: 4. This CDR3 is 15 amino acids long. In DNA form, the CDR3 reads TGTGCCAGCAGTTTCCTAGCGGGAGCCTACAATGAGCAGTTCTTC. Amino acid sequence: CASSFLAGAYNEQFF.

The CDR3 DNA reads TGTGCCAGCAGGTCTGTAGATGAAGCTTTCTTT. This sequence encodes CASRSVDEAFF. The rearrangement joins TRBV12-3 or TRBV12-4 to TRBJ1-1; unclear D gene. The CDR3 sequence is 11 residues long. The V gene lost 6 bases and the J gene lost 7 bases, with 9 bases spanning the gap.

The chain recombines TRBV24-1 with TRBJ1-2; 7 bases are a match to TRBD1. The CDR3 is 15 amino acids. The V gene end was trimmed by 5 bases and the J gene end by 8 bases; junction bases not matched to a gene: 13. Per the germline V gene, CDR1 is KGHDR and CDR2 is SFDVKD. This CDR3 is CATSGSWDRSGGYTF. The CDR3, as DNA: TGTGCCACCAGTGGATCCTGGGACAGATCGGGCGGCTACACCTTC.

The chain joins TRBV10-3 to TRBJ2-1; the match to TRBD2 covers 7 bases. Germline V CDR1 and CDR2: ENHRY, SYGVKD. V shed 8 bases and J 4 bases; nucleotides not matched to a gene: 11. This CDR3 region has 15 residues. The CDR3 here is CAIGPSGPRYNEQFF. In nucleotides, the CDR3 is TGTGCCATCGGGCCTAGCGGACCTAGATACAATGAGCAGTTCTTC.

This clone was found once. This chain's CDR3 is CASSPRTSGSDEQFF. Here the CDR3 DNA reads TGTGCCAGCAGCCCACGGACTAGCGGGAGTGATGAGCAGTTCTTC. The J gene is TRBJ2-1, the V gene TRBV5-4, with 13 positions matching TRBD2. Germline-derived CDR1 and CDR2 are SGHNT and YYREEE (reference sequence). J was trimmed by 8 bases and V by 4 bases; bases with no gene match: 6. This CDR3 is built from 15 residues.

Concerning this clone itself: At one end, the junction sequence differs from germline, possibly due to a read error. The CDR3: CATSGETSTHTDTQYF. The CDR3 DNA sequence: TGTGCCACCAGTGGAGAGACTTCAACGCACACAGATACGCAGTATTTT. This chain joins TRBV27 and TRBJ2-3, with D hard to call. This CDR3 contains 16 residues. Germline V CDR1 and CDR2: MNHEY, SMNVEV (reference sequence).

This chain uses TRBV28 with TRBJ1-6; D may be TRBD1 (6 bases). Per germline, CDR1 MDHEN and CDR2 SYDVKM. The CDR3 has 16 amino acids. Trimming stripped 7 bases from V and 0 bases from J, with 13 bases between. The CDR3 loop is CASNTDRSSYNSPLHF. CDR3 DNA: TGTGCCAGCAACACGGACAGAAGCTCCTATAATTCACCCCTCCACTTT.

The chain joins TRBV18 to TRBJ1-3; D is possibly TRBD1 (5 bases). CDR3 size: 15 residues. The germline V gene encodes CDR1 KGHSH and CDR2 LQKENI. The V end lost 6 bases, the J end lost 7 bases, and 19 bases lay between the germline ends. CDR3 bases: TGTGCCAGCTCCCCCCGGGAGGGGCGACGGAACACCATATATTTT. Encoded protein: CASSPREGRRNTIYF. Using reference TRBV18 and TRBJ1-3 for the parts outside the CDR3, the full variable domain is NAGVMQNPRHLVRRRGQEARLRCSPMKGHSHVYWYRQLPEEGLKFMVYLQKENIIDESGMPKERFSAEFPKEGPSILRIQQVVRGDSAAYFCASSPREGRRNTIYFGEGSWLTVV.

As regards this clone: At one end, the junction sequence differs from germline, possibly due to a read error. V is TRBV7-7 and J is TRBJ2-2; TRBD2 might be the D (6 bases). Germline V gives CDR1 SSHAT, CDR2 FNYEAQ (reference sequence). The CDR3 length is 15 residues. The CDR3 sequence: CASSPGVPGTGELFF. Written as DNA, the CDR3 is TGTGCTAGCAGCCCGGGAGTCCCAGGGACCGGGGAGCTGTTTTTT.

The chain employs TRBV18 and TRBJ2-1; TRBD1 matches 10 bases. The ends lost 3 bases at V and 4 bases at J; junction bases unmatched: 12. The germline CDR1 and CDR2 sequences are KGHSH and LQKENI. The CDR3 covers 18 residues. The CDR3 spells CASSPLGQGFKHYNEQFF. Written as DNA, the CDR3 is TGTGCCAGCTCACCCCTGGGACAGGGGTTTAAGCATTACAATGAGCAGTTCTTC.

The V gene is TRBV7-2, the J gene TRBJ1-2; D unclear. This CDR3 spans 13 amino acids. Germline-derived CDR1 and CDR2 are SGHTA and FQGNSA. The V and J ends lost 0 bases and 8 bases respectively, with 10 bases between them. The CDR3 DNA follows: TGTGCCAGCAGCTTAGCGTTGACACTGGGCTACACCTTC. It yields the protein CASSLALTLGYTF.

V usage is TRBV6-4 and J usage is TRBJ2-1; the D gene is possibly TRBD1 (5 bases). CDR3 size: 13 residues. V dropped 2 bases and J dropped 8 bases, with 10 bases sitting between them. CDR1 and CDR2 (germline): MRHNA, SNTAGT. The CDR3 sequence is CASSDGATDEQFF. CDR3 coding DNA: TGTGCCAGCAGTGACGGGGCAACGGATGAGCAGTTCTTC.

CDR3 DNA: TGTGCCACCAGTGTCCCCTCGGTAAACATTCAGTACTTC. Translating it yields CATSVPSVNIQYF. The V call is TRBV24-1, the J call TRBJ2-4; unclear D gene. The CDR3 loop spans 13 amino acids. Germline loops: CDR1 KGHDR, CDR2 SFDVKD. Trimming stripped 5 bases from V and 6 bases from J, with 10 bases between.